Shown below are 19 T cell receptor beta chains from a single sample sequenced in a study of molecular identifiers for immune sequencing clone quantification. TCRdb re-called the PCR reads through MiXCR, storing one row per CDR3 protein. There are about 640,000 distinct CDR3 sequences in the sample; just under 20% occur only once, and roughly 0.85% lies in the top ten. The sample comprised naive CD8+ T cells from blood, with Jurkat cell RNA spiked in. Subset in this sample: FACS-sorted CD8+CD4-CCR7+CD45RA+ naive T cells. The source of these receptors is a human donor in good health. Some libraries in this study had Jurkat cell RNA spiked in.

V usage is TRBV28 and J usage is TRBJ1-1; the D gene is possibly TRBD1 (5 bases). The V end lost 5 bases, the J end lost 3 bases, and 16 bases lay between the germline ends. In germline, CDR1 is MDHEN, CDR2 SYDVKM. The CDR3 totals 15 residues. CDR3 sequence: CASSQQWGVHTEAFF. In nucleotides, the CDR3 is TGTGCCAGCAGTCAACAATGGGGGGTGCACACTGAAGCTTTCTTT.

As to this clonotype: This may be a read error, as it is one base from a much larger clone. The chain has TRBV6-5 and TRBJ2-6; D is undetermined. Germline-derived CDR1 and CDR2 are MNHEY and SVGAGI. CDR3 length equals 15 residues. CDR3 region: CTSSQYTSGANVLTF. CDR3 nucleotides: TGTACCAGCAGTCAATATACGTCTGGGGCCAACGTCCTGACTTTC.

Regarding this clonotype: Its ends do not fully match the called genes, so a read error is possible. V and J are TRBV18 and TRBJ1-2; unclear D gene. Germline V gene data show CDR1 as KGHSH and CDR2 as LQKENI. The CDR3 has 12 residues. The CDR3: CASSPDTYGFTF. CDR3 DNA sequence: TGTGCCAGCTCACCTGACACGTATGGCTTCACCTTC.

This clonotype was counted ten times or more. The V gene is TRBV2, the J gene TRBJ2-7; D call uncertain. The CDR3 is 14 residues long. Germline CDR1 SNHLY, CDR2 FYNNEI. The ends were cut back, 3 bases at V and 3 bases at J, with 12 bases in the middle. The CDR3 DNA reads as TGTGCCAGCAGTGAGGGCCTTACTATCTACGAGCAGTACTTC. It codes for CASSEGLTIYEQYF.

This clonotype was counted ten times or more. This chain links TRBV5-1 with TRBJ2-3; D gene uncertain. CDR3 length equals 12 residues. The germline CDR1 and CDR2 sequences are SGHRS and YFSETQ. V lost 4 bases to trimming and J lost 9 bases, with 12 bases between them. CDR3 sequence: CASSNQYGTQYF. The CDR3 bases are TGCGCCAGCAGCAACCAATATGGGACGCAGTATTTT.

Only a few counts were recorded for this clonotype. The chain employs TRBV9 and TRBJ2-2; 7 bases map to TRBD1. V lost 0 bases to trimming and J lost 2 bases; unmatched junction nucleotides: 4. CDR1 is SGDLS, CDR2 YYNGEE, per germline. This CDR3 comprises 16 residues. The CDR3 here is CASSVDGTVNTGELFF. The DNA for the CDR3 is TGTGCCAGCAGCGTAGATGGGACAGTCAACACCGGGGAGCTGTTTTTT.

This clonotype was detected a few times. The gene calls are TRBV29-1 and TRBJ1-1; 10 nucleotides align to TRBD1. Germline CDR1 and CDR2: SQVTM and ANQGSEA. The CDR3 runs to 14 residues. V lost 2 bases and J lost 5; bases outside the gene matches: 5. CDR3 in DNA: TGCAGCGTTGAAATTTGGGGACAGGGGACTGAAGCTTTCTTT. As protein: CSVEIWGQGTEAFF.

This clonotype occurred a few times. V usage is TRBV7-2 and J usage is TRBJ2-2, with 11 nucleotides matching TRBD1. There are 15 residues in the CDR3. Germline V CDR1 and CDR2: SGHTA, FQGNSA. The trim removed 5 bases at V and 5 bases at J, leaving 4 bases unmatched. The CDR3 region has the DNA TGTGCCAGCAGCATTGGGACAGGGGGTACCGGGGAGCTGTTTTTT. Its translation: CASSIGTGGTGELFF.

This clonotype has just a few counts. This chain joins TRBV28 and TRBJ2-7; 9 bases line up with TRBD2. The junction had 12 bases not matched to a gene; V was cut back by 1 base and J by 2 bases. This CDR3 contains 18 residues. In germline, CDR1 is MDHEN, CDR2 SYDVKM. The CDR3: CASSLSPRLADLPYEQYF. CDR3 sequence (DNA): TGTGCCAGCAGTTTATCACCCCGACTAGCGGATCTACCCTACGAGCAGTACTTC.

This clonotype was counted ten times or more. The V gene is TRBV6-2 or TRBV6-3, the J gene TRBJ2-2, with 10 bases that match TRBD2. The CDR3 loop spans 14 amino acids. Trimming cost V 8 bases and J 6 bases; bases outside gene matches: 6. Germline V CDR1 and CDR2: MNHEY, SVGEGT. CDR3 protein: CASVRLAGAGELFF. Here the CDR3 DNA reads TGTGCCAGCGTTAGGCTAGCGGGAGCCGGGGAGCTGTTTTTT.

This clonotype was detected ten times or more. The genes are TRBV7-9 and TRBJ2-5; tentative D call: TRBD1 (6 bases). Germline CDR1 and CDR2: SEHNR and FQNEAQ (reference sequence). V was clipped by 5 bases and J by 5 bases, with 18 bases between them. CDR3 length equals 15 residues. The CDR3 sequence is CASSPGHLLRETQYF. CDR3 coding DNA: TGTGCCAGCAGCCCGGGACACCTACTCAGGGAGACCCAGTACTTC.

The gene calls are TRBV3-1 and TRBJ2-5; 10 nucleotides agree with TRBD2. The CDR3 has 18 residues. Trimming took 4 bases from V and 4 from J; bases not matched to a gene: 15. Germline loops: CDR1 LGHDT, CDR2 YNNKEL (reference sequence). DNA for the CDR3: TGTGCCAGCAGCCCCTGGGGGGTAGCGGGAGGCTGGGGAGAGACCCAGTACTTC. It is translated as CASSPWGVAGGWGETQYF.

The sample holds many counts of this clonotype. The rearrangement links TRBV6-2 or TRBV6-3 to TRBJ2-5; unclear D gene. The CDR3 spans 11 residues. Trimming stripped 4 bases from V and 4 bases from J, with 4 bases between. CDR1 and CDR2 (germline): MNHEY, SVGEGT. Here the CDR3 DNA reads TGTGCCAGCAGTTCCCCAGAGACCCAGTACTTC. Its translation: CASSSPETQYF.

In this sample, this clonotype turned up many times. The chain recombines TRBV5-8 with TRBJ2-3; 7 positions agree with TRBD2. After removal of 4 bases from V and 4 bases from J, the junction contained 12 bases not matched to a gene. CDR3 length: 16 residues. The V gene's germline CDR1 is SGHTS and CDR2 YDEGEE. The CDR3 DNA follows: TGTGCCAGCAGCAACGTTCGATCGGGAGGTGCAGATACGCAGTATTTT. This gives the protein CASSNVRSGGADTQYF.

This clonotype was seen more than once but under ten times. CDR3 sequence reads: CASSQDSGRYTDTQYF. The CDR3 nucleotides read TGTGCCAGCAGCCAGGATAGCGGGAGGTACACAGATACGCAGTATTTT. V is TRBV3-2 and J is TRBJ2-3; the table's D call, TRBD2, was not checked against the DNA. TRBV3-2 is noted as a pseudogene. This CDR3 has 16 amino acids.

The table lists this clonotype with many counts. The genes are TRBV29-1 and TRBJ2-3; no clear D gene. Germline-derived CDR1 and CDR2 are SQVTM and ANQGSEA. Trimming pared 3 bases from V and 3 bases from J, leaving 19 bases between. This CDR3 region has 16 residues. The CDR3, as DNA: TGCAGCGTTGAGGTCGGGCTCCGGTTTAGTACAGATACGCAGTATTTT. It codes for CSVEVGLRFSTDTQYF.

This clonotype was seen only a few times. The conserved phenylalanine or tryptophan normally closing the CDR3 is absent here, so this likely arose from a read error. The chain couples TRBV12-5 to TRBJ2-6; a possible D gene is TRBD2 (7 bases). In germline, CDR1 is LGHNT, CDR2 FRNRAP. The CDR3 runs 18 residues. Trimming took off 2 bases at V and 2 bases at J, with 16 bases between the two ends. Here the CDR3 DNA reads TGTGCTAGTGGTTTGTATCTCGGGGGGCCAGCTGGGGCCAACGTCCTGACTCTC. Its protein product is CASGLYLGGPAGANVLTL.

As to this clonotype: This may come from a read error, since a much larger clone is one base off. The CDR3 reads CASSSTSGGAAYEQYF. As DNA, the CDR3 is TGTGCCAGCAGCTCGACTAGCGGGGGGGCGGCCTATGAGCAGTACTTC. The rearrangement links TRBV11-2 to TRBJ2-5; 14 bases map to TRBD2. The CDR3 is made up of 16 amino acids. J was trimmed by 11 bases and V by 4 bases; bases with no gene match: 12. Looked up from germline, CDR1 is SGHAT and CDR2 is FQNNGV.

Concerning this clonotype: A much larger clone sits a single nucleotide away, making a read error possible. The chain has TRBV19 and TRBJ2-3; 10 positions agree with TRBD2. Germline-derived CDR1 and CDR2 are LNHDA and SQIVND (reference sequence). This CDR3 spans 16 amino acids. With V trimmed by 1 base and J by 1 base, 2 bases remained unmatched. Here the CDR3 reads CASSIAGLAGTDTQYF. For the CDR3, the DNA is TGTGCCAGTAGTATAGCCGGACTAGCGGGCACAGATACGCAGTATTTT.